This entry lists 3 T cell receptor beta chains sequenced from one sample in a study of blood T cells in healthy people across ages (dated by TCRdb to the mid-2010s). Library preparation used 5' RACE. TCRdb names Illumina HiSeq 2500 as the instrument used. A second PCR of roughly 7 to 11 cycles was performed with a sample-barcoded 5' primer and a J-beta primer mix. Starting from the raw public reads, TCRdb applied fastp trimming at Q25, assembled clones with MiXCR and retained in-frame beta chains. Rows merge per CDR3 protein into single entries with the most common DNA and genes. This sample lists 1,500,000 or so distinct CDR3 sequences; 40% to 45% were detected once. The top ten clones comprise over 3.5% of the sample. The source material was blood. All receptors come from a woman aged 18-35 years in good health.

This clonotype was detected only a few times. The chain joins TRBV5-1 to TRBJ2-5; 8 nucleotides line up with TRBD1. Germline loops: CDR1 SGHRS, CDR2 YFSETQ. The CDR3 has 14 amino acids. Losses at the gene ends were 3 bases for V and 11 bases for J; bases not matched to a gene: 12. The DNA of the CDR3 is TGCGCCAGCAGCTCCGGACAGGGTGATGGTGAGCAGTACTTC. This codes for CASSSGQGDGEQYF.

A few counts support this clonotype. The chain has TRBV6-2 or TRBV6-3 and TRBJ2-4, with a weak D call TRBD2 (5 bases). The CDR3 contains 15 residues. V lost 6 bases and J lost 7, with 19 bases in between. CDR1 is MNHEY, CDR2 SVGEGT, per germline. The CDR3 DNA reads TGTGCCAGCAGGGGCTGGACTCTTGCATGGAACATTCAGTACTTC. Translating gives CASRGWTLAWNIQYF.

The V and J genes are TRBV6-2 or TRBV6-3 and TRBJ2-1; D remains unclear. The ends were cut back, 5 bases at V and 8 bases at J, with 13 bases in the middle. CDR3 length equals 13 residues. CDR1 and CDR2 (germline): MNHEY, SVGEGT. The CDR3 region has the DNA TGTGCCAGCAGTCCCGTACCGAGCTATGAGCAGTTCTTC. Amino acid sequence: CASSPVPSYEQFF.